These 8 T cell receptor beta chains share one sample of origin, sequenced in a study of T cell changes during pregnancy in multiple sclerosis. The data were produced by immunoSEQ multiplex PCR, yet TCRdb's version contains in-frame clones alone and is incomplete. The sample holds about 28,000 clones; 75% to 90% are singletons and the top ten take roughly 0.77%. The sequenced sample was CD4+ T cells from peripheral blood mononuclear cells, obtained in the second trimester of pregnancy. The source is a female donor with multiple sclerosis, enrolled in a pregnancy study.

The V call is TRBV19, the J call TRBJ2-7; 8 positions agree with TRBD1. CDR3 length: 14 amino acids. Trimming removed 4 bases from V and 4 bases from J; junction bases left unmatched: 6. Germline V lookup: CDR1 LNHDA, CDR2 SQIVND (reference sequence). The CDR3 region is CASSTRTGFYEQYF. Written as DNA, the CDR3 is TGTGCCAGTAGTACCCGGACAGGGTTTTACGAGCAGTACTTC.

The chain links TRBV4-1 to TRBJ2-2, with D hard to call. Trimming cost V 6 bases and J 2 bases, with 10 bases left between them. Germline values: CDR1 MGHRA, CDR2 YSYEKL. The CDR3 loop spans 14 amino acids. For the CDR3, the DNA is TGCGCCAGCAGTACGACTGCTAACACCGGGGAGCTGTTTTTT. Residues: CASSTTANTGELFF.

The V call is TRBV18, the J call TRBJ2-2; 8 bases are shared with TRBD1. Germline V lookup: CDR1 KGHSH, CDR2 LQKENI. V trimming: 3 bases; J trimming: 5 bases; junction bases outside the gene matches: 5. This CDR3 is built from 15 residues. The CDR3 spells CASSPGQAETGELFF. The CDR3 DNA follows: TGTGCCAGCTCACCGGGACAGGCTGAGACCGGGGAGCTGTTTTTT.

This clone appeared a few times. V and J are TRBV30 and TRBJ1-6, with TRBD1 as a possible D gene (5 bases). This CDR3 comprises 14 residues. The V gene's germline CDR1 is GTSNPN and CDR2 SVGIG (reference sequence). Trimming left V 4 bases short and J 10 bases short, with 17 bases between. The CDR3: CAWTVGPGGSPLHF. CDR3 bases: TGTGCCTGGACCGTGGGTCCCGGGGGGTCACCCCTCCACTTT.

CDR3 loop: CASRLSGANYGYTF. CDR3 coding DNA: TGTGCCAGCAGGCTTTCAGGGGCTAACTATGGCTACACCTTC. This chain uses TRBV6-1 with TRBJ1-2, with D possibly matching TRBD1 (6 bases). The length of the CDR3 is 14 residues. Germline V gene sequence: CDR1 MNHNS, CDR2 SASEGT. V gave up 6 bases and J gave up 0 bases, with 11 bases separating them.

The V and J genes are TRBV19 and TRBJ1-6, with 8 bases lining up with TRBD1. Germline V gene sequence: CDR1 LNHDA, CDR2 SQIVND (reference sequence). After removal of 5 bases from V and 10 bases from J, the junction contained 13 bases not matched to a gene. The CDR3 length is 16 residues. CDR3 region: CASSAWTGRGRSPLHF. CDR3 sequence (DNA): TGTGCCAGTAGTGCCTGGACAGGGAGGGGGAGATCACCCCTCCACTTT.

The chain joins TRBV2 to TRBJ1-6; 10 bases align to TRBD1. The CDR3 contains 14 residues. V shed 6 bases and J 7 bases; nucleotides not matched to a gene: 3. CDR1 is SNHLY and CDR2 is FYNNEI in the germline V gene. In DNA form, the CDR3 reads TGTGCCAGCAGGGGGGACAGGGGAAATTCACCCCTCCACTTT. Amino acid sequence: CASRGDRGNSPLHF.

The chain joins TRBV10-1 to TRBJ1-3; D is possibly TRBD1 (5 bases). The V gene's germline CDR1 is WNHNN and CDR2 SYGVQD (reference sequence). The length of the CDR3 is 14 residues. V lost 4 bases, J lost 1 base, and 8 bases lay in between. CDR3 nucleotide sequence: TGCGCCAGCAGTGGGACAACTTCTGGAAACACCATATATTTT. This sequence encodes CASSGTTSGNTIYF.